The T cell receptor (beta chain) under discussion was sequenced for a study of T cells in Graves' hyperthyroidism and ophthalmopathy. The diagnostic basis comprised clinical symptoms, serum thyroxine and TRAb, thyroid ultrasound and orbital computed tomography. This clonotype was recorded many times. Its specificity is unknown. Findings and caveats of the study: Blood held most thyroid clonotypes expanded above 0.001 frequency. Before onset, ophthalmopathy was predicted by the model a median roughly 6.8 months earlier.

Amplified TCR beta CDR3 regions derived from RNA transcripts. First-round RT-PCR of the TCR CDR3 relied on the HTBI primer set. TCRdb ran MiXCR on the multiplex PCR reads and lists one entry per CDR3 protein. The profile shows hundreds of thousands of distinct CDR3 sequences, approximately 14% of them singletons. J lost 4 bases, V lost 1 base, and 6 bases had no gene match. Per the germline V gene, CDR1 is LGHDT and CDR2 is YNNKEL (reference sequence). The length of the CDR3 is 16 residues. Sequenced material: blood. The receptor was isolated from a woman aged 18-29 years with Graves' hyperthyroidism. The rearrangement joins TRBV3-1 to TRBJ1-4, with TRBD1 matching over 7 bases. This CDR3 reads CASSQVRQGFNEKLFF. The CDR3 DNA sequence: TGTGCCAGCAGCCAAGTGCGACAGGGCTTTAATGAAAAACTGTTTTTT. Combining the CDR3 with reference TRBV3-1 and TRBJ1-4 gives the whole variable domain DTAVSQTPKYLVTQMGNDKSIKCEQNLGHDTMYWYKQDSKKFLKIMFSYNNKELIINETVPNRFSPKSPDKAHLNLHINSLELGDSAVYFCASSQVRQGFNEKLFFGSGTQLSVL.